This T cell receptor beta chain was sequenced during a study of T-cell reconstitution after alpha-beta-depleted transplantation in children. General study results and limits: Some patients' high day-60 TCRbeta diversity was traced to surviving recipient T cells and thymic progenitors. Alpha-beta T cells about two months after transplant reportedly derived from several hundred expanded graft clones. After one year, T-cell counts and TCRbeta diversity mostly came from new T cells.

The V and J ends lost 3 bases and 4 bases, in that order; junction bases with no gene match: 3. In germline, CDR1 is SGDLS, CDR2 YYNGEE. The CDR3 totals 15 residues. Preparation of the TCRbeta library was carried out with unique molecular identifiers. TCRdb used MiXCR to reprocess the PCR reads, holding one entry per CDR3 protein. This table holds more than 25,000 distinct CDR3 sequences, around 6.3% found once. This clonotype was observed many times. Antigen specificity is unknown. This clonotype was obtained from a male patient between 5 and 17 years old who had a stem cell transplant for acute myeloid leukemia, so the T cells may come from the graft donor. J is TRBJ2-3 and V is TRBV9; 12 bases agree with TRBD2. Source: PBMCs, mostly from graft donor cells, taken 180 days after TCRalphabeta/CD19-depleted stem cell transplant. CDR3 protein: CASSGLAGESDTQYF. The CDR3 coding sequence is TGTGCCAGCAGCGGACTAGCGGGAGAGTCAGATACGCAGTATTTT.